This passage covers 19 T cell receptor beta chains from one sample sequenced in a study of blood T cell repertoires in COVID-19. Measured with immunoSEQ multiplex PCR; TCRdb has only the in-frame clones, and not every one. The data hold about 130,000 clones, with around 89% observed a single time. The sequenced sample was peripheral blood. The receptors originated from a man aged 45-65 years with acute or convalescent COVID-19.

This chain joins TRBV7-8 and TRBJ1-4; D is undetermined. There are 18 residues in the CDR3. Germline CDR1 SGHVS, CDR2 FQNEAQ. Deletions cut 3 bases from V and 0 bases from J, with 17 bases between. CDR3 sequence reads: CASSFGKLYSATNEKLFF. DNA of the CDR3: TGTGCCAGCAGCTTTGGTAAATTGTACAGTGCAACTAATGAAAAACTGTTTTTT.

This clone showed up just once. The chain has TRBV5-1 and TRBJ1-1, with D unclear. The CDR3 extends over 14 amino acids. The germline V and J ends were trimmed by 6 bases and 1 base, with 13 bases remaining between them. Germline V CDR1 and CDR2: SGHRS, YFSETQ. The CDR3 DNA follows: TGCGCCAGCACTGCTCCCGGGGAGAACACTGAAGCTTTCTTT. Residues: CASTAPGENTEAFF.

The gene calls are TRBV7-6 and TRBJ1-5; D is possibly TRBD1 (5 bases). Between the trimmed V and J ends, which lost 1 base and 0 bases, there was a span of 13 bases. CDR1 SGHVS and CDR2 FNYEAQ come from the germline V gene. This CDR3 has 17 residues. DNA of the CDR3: TGTGCCAGCAGCTTAGGGGGAGGGGTCCGTAGCAATCAGCCCCAGCATTTT. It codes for CASSLGGGVRSNQPQHF.

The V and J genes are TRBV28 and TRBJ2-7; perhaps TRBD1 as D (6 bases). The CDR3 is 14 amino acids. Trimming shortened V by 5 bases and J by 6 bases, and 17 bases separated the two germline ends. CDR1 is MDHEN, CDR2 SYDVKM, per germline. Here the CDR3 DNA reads TGTGCCAGCAGTACCTCTCAGACAGGAGGCGAGCAGTACTTC. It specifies CASSTSQTGGEQYF.

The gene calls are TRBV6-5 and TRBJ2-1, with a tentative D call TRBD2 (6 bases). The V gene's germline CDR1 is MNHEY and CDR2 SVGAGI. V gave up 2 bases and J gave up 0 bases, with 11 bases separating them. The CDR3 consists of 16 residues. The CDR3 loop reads CASSYPPGGSYNEQFF. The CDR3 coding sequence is TGTGCCAGCAGTTACCCTCCCGGGGGCTCCTACAATGAGCAGTTCTTC.

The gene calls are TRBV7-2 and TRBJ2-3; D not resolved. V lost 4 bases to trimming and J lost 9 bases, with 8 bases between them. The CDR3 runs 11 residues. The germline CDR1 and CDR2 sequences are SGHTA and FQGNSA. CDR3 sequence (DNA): TGTGCCAGCAGCTCCCAGAGGACGCAGTATTTT. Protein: CASSSQRTQYF. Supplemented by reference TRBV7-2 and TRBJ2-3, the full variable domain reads GAGVSQSPSNKVTEKGKDVELRCDPISGHTALYWYRQSLGQGLEFLIYFQGNSAPDKSGLPSDRFSAERTGGSVSTLTIQRTQQEDSAVYLCASSSQRTQYFGPGTRLTVL.

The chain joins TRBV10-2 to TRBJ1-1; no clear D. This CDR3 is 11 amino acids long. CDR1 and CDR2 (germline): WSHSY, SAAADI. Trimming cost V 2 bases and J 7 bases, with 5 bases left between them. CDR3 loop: CASSEGLEAFF. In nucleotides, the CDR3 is TGCGCCAGCAGTGAGGGCCTTGAAGCTTTCTTT.

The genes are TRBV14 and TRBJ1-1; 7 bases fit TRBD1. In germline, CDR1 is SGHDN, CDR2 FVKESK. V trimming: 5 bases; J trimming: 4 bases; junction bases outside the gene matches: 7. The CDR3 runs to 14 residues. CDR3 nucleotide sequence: TGTGCCAGCAGCTACCTTCCAGGGGGCACTGAAGCTTTCTTT. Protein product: CASSYLPGGTEAFF.

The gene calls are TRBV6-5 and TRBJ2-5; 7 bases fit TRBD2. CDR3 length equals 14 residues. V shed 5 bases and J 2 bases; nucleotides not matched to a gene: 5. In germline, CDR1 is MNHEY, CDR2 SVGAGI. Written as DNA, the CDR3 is TGTGCCAGCAGTCTAGCGGAGGCACAAGAGACCCAGTACTTC. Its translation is CASSLAEAQETQYF.

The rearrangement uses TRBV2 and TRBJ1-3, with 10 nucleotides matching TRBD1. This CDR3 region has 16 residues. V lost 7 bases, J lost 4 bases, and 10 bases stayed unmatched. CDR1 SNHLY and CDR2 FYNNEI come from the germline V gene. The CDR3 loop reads CASKPGQGSSGNTIYF. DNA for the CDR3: TGTGCCAGCAAACCGGGACAGGGGTCGTCCGGAAACACCATATATTTT.

The CDR3 bases are TGCGCCAGCCCCATCCCGGTCGGGCTAGCGGGGGAAAGGCAAAACCAAGAGACCCAGTACTTC. This translates into CASPIPVGLAGERQNQETQYF. V and J are TRBV23-1 and TRBJ2-5; 10 bases match TRBD2. TRBV23-1 is noted as an ORF with a role that remains uncertain. The CDR3 has 21 residues. V lost 8 bases and J lost 0; bases outside the gene matches: 24.

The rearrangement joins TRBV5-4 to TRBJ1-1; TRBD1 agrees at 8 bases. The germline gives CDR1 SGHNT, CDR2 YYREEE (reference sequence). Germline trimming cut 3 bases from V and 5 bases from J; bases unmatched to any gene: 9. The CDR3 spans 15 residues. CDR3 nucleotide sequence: TGTGCCAGCAGCTCCCGGGACAGGCGGACGACTGAAGCTTTCTTT. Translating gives CASSSRDRRTTEAFF.

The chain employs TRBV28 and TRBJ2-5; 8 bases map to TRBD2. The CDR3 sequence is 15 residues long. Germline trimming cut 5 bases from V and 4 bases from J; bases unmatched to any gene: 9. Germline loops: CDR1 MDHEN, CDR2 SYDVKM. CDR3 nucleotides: TGTGCCAGCAGTCCAAGCGTCGGGGGGGGAGAGACCCAGTACTTC. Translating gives CASSPSVGGGETQYF.

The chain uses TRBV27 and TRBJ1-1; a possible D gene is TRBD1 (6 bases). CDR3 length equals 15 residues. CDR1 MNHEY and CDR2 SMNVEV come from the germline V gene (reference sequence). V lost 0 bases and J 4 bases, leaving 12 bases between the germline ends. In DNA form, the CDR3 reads TGTGCCAGCAGTTTATCGGGGGCTGTGGGCACTGAAGCTTTCTTT. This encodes CASSLSGAVGTEAFF.

In nucleotides, the CDR3 is TGCGCCAGCAGCCTGACAGGGGGATATGCAACTAATGAAAAACTGTTTTTT. As protein: CASSLTGGYATNEKLFF. The chain carries TRBV5-1 and TRBJ1-4, with 9 bases lining up with TRBD1. Germline assignment: CDR1 SGHRS and CDR2 YFSETQ. J was trimmed by 0 bases and V by 4 bases; bases with no gene match: 7. The CDR3 has 17 residues.

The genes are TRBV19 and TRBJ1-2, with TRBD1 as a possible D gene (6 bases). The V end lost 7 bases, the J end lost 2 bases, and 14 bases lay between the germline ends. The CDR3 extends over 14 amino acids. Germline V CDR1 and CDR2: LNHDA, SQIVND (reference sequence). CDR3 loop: CASNQQGLNYGYTF. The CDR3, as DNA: TGTGCCAGTAATCAACAGGGCTTGAACTATGGCTACACCTTC.

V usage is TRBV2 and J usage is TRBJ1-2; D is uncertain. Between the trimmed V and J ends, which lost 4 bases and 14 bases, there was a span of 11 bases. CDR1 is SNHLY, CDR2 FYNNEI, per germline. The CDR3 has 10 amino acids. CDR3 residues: CASSVVTGTF. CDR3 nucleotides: TGTGCCAGCAGTGTGGTGACGGGGACCTTC.

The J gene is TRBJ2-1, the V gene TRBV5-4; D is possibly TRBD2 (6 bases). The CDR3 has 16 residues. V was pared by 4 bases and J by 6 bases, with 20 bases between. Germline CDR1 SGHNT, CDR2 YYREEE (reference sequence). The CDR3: CASSIPRERGVNEQFF. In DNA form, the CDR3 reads TGTGCCAGCAGCATACCTCGGGAGCGCGGGGTCAATGAGCAGTTCTTC.

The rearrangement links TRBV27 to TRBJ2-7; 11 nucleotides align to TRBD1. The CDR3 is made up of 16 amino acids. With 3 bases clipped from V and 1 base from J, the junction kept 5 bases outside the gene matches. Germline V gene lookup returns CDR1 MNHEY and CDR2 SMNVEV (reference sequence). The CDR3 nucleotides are TGTGCCAGCAGTTTCACCGGGACAGGGGGATCCTACGAGCAGTACTTC. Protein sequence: CASSFTGTGGSYEQYF.